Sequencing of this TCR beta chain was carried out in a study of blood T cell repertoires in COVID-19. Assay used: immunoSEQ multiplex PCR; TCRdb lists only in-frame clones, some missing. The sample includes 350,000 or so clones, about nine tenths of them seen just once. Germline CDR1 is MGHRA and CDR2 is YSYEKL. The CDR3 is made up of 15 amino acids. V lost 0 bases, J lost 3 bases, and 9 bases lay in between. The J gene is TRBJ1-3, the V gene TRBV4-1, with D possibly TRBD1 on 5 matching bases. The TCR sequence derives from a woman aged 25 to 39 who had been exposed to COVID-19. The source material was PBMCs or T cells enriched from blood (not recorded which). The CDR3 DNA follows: TGCGCCAGCAGCCAAGATCTGGGGCATGGAAACACCATATATTTT. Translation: CASSQDLGHGNTIYF.